This entry lists 27 T cell receptor beta chains sequenced from one sample in a study of blood T cell repertoires in COVID-19. Measured with immunoSEQ multiplex PCR; TCRdb has only the in-frame clones, and not every one. Of roughly 150,000 clones listed, approximately 86% are singletons. The sample was PBMCs or T cells enriched from blood (not recorded which). All receptors come from a woman aged 40 to 50 who had recovered from COVID-19.

The CDR3 sequence is CASSYSWTGSTEAFF. The DNA of the CDR3 is TGTGCCAGCAGTTACTCCTGGACAGGGAGCACTGAAGCTTTCTTT. The J gene is TRBJ1-1, the V gene TRBV6-5, with TRBD1 matching over 8 bases. The junction had 4 bases not matched to a gene; V was cut back by 0 bases and J by 4 bases. This CDR3 is built from 15 residues. Germline V gene data show CDR1 as MNHEY and CDR2 as SVGAGI.

The V and J genes are TRBV27 and TRBJ1-1, with TRBD1 identical over 8 bases. Germline V lookup: CDR1 MNHEY, CDR2 SMNVEV (reference sequence). The CDR3 contains 14 residues. V gave up 1 base and J gave up 8 bases; unmatched junction bases: 6. Here the CDR3 DNA reads TGTGCCAGCAGTTTATACCCACGGACAGGGGAAGCTTTCTTT. Amino acid sequence: CASSLYPRTGEAFF.

The chain uses TRBV7-9 and TRBJ2-5, with a weak D call TRBD1 (5 bases). Deletions cut 3 bases from V and 4 bases from J, with 18 bases between. The CDR3 spans 16 residues. Looked up from germline, CDR1 is SEHNR and CDR2 is FQNEAQ (reference sequence). CDR3 loop: CASSFLGGKRGETQYF. CDR3 in DNA: TGTGCCAGCAGCTTCTTAGGTGGGAAAAGGGGAGAGACCCAGTACTTC. The full variable domain, in which reference TRBV7-9 and TRBJ2-5 provide the parts outside the CDR3, is DTGVSQNPRHKITKRGQNVTFRCDPISEHNRLYWYRQTLGQGPEFLTYFQNEAQLEKSRLLSDRFSAERPKGSFSTLEIQRTEQGDSAMYLCASSFLGGKRGETQYFGPGTRLLVL.

This clone was counted a few times. Other DNA sequences of this sample code for an identical CDR3. The J gene is TRBJ1-2, the V gene TRBV3-1 (or the pseudogene TRBV3-2), with 7 positions matching TRBD1. The CDR3 consists of 13 residues. After removal of 4 bases from V and 5 bases from J, the junction contained 4 bases not matched to a gene. The germline gives CDR1 LGHDT, CDR2 YNNKEL (reference sequence). CDR3 in amino acids: CASSPTGSYGYTF. CDR3 nucleotides: TGTGCCAGCAGCCCGACAGGGTCTTATGGCTACACCTTC.

The V and J genes are TRBV4-1 and TRBJ2-1, with 7 bases that match TRBD2. Trimming at V came to 0 bases and at J to 3 bases, leaving 2 bases not matched to a gene. Germline V lookup: CDR1 MGHRA, CDR2 YSYEKL. The CDR3 is made up of 15 amino acids. CDR3 in amino acids: CASSQEKRDYNEQFF. The DNA of the CDR3 is TGCGCCAGCAGCCAAGAGAAGCGGGACTACAATGAGCAGTTCTTC.

The chain has TRBV9 and TRBJ1-6; D uncertain. In germline, CDR1 is SGDLS, CDR2 YYNGEE. The CDR3 sequence is 17 residues long. The V and J ends lost 0 bases and 8 bases respectively, with 18 bases between them. CDR3 region: CASSVAPGGGVDSPLHF. The CDR3 bases are TGTGCCAGCAGCGTAGCCCCAGGAGGCGGCGTGGATTCACCCCTCCACTTT.

The chain couples TRBV7-9 to TRBJ1-6, with D possibly being TRBD1 (5 bases). In germline, CDR1 is SEHNR, CDR2 FQNEAQ (reference sequence). Trimming stripped 4 bases from V and 9 bases from J, with 19 bases between. This CDR3 is built from 16 residues. For the CDR3, the DNA is TGTGCCAGCAGCTCCTACGGATCCGACGGGGGTTCACCCCTCCACTTT. Residues: CASSSYGSDGGSPLHF.

The V gene is TRBV2, the J gene TRBJ2-3; a weak D match, TRBD2 (5 bases). Germline CDR1 and CDR2: SNHLY and FYNNEI. With 6 bases removed from V and 2 bases from J, the gap between germline ends came to 15 bases. This CDR3 has 15 residues. The CDR3 loop is CASRPKRGLTDTQYF. The CDR3 region has the DNA TGTGCCAGCAGACCAAAGCGAGGACTCACAGATACGCAGTATTTT.

This sequence joins TRBV5-4 and TRBJ2-2; TRBD1 aligns across 9 bases. The V segment lost 4 bases and the J segment 5 bases; nucleotides outside the gene matches: 9. This CDR3 is 16 amino acids long. Germline CDR1 SGHNT, CDR2 YYREEE (reference sequence). The CDR3 here is CASSPPGGTGTGELFF. CDR3 bases: TGTGCCAGCAGCCCACCTGGAGGGACAGGGACCGGGGAGCTGTTTTTT. Full variable domain (outside the CDR3, taken from reference TRBV5-4 and TRBJ2-2): ETGVTQSPTHLIKTRGQQVTLRCSSQSGHNTVSWYQQALGQGPQFIFQYYREEENGRGNFPPRFSGLQFPNYSSELNVNALELDDSALYLCASSPPGGTGTGELFFGEGSRLTVL.

The rearrangement links TRBV5-4 to TRBJ2-1, with TRBD2 identical over 16 bases. This CDR3 has 18 amino acids. Germline assignment: CDR1 SGHNT and CDR2 YYREEE (reference sequence). Unmatched junction bases numbered 5, after V lost 1 base and J lost 4 bases. The CDR3 protein is CASSLPGLAGGIYNEQFF. The CDR3 nucleotides are TGTGCCAGCAGCTTGCCGGGACTAGCGGGGGGGATTTACAATGAGCAGTTCTTC.

J is TRBJ2-1 and V is TRBV14; D possibly corresponds to TRBD2 (5 bases). Germline-derived CDR1 and CDR2 are SGHDN and FVKESK. The V and J ends lost 4 bases and 0 bases respectively, with 10 bases between them. This CDR3 contains 15 residues. This CDR3 is CASSPTRSSYNEQFF. The CDR3 coding sequence is TGTGCCAGCAGCCCCACTAGAAGCTCCTACAATGAGCAGTTCTTC.

V and J are TRBV7-3 and TRBJ2-7; 7 nucleotides agree with TRBD1. Germline values: CDR1 SGHTA, CDR2 FQGTGA. The ends lost 5 bases at V and 2 bases at J; junction bases unmatched: 9. The CDR3 contains 15 residues. The CDR3 loop is CASSVTGDSPYEQYF. CDR3 nucleotides: TGTGCCAGCAGCGTCACAGGGGATTCTCCCTACGAGCAGTACTTC.

This chain links TRBV2 with TRBJ2-7; TRBD1 might be the D (5 bases). CDR3 length: 14 amino acids. Germline assignment: CDR1 SNHLY and CDR2 FYNNEI. V was trimmed by 6 bases and J by 7 bases, leaving 19 bases between them. The CDR3 coding sequence is TGTGCCAGCAGCGCCCAGGGATATAATTCGGAGCAGTACTTC. Its translation is CASSAQGYNSEQYF.

This chain links TRBV18 with TRBJ2-2, with D unresolved. Germline assignment: CDR1 KGHSH and CDR2 LQKENI. CDR3 size: 12 residues. Trimming shortened V by 4 bases and J by 6 bases, and 6 bases separated the two germline ends. CDR3 sequence reads: CASSLAAGELFF. For the CDR3, the DNA is TGTGCCAGCTCACTAGCAGCCGGGGAGCTGTTTTTT.

The chain's CDR3 is CASRYGTPGGAFF. CDR3 nucleotide sequence: TGTGCCAGCAGGTACGGGACACCGGGTGGAGCTTTCTTT. The chain combines TRBV12-3 or TRBV12-4 with TRBJ1-1, with D maybe TRBD1 (6 bases). V dropped 6 bases and J dropped 10 bases, with 18 bases sitting between them. There are 13 residues in the CDR3.

The DNA for the CDR3 is TGTGCCAGCAGCATTAGATGGCCTAAAGCGGGGGGGAGAGACAATGAGCAGTTCTTC. Its translation: CASSIRWPKAGGRDNEQFF. This chain joins TRBV7-8 and TRBJ2-1, with 10 bases lining up with TRBD2. Losses at the gene ends were 5 bases for V and 5 bases for J; bases not matched to a gene: 18. From germline, CDR1 is SGHVS and CDR2 FQNEAQ. The CDR3 is 19 residues long.

The rearrangement uses TRBV7-2 and TRBJ2-1; 9 bases are a match to TRBD2. Unmatched junction bases numbered 10, after V lost 6 bases and J lost 7 bases. CDR3 length: 15 residues. Germline V gene lookup returns CDR1 SGHTA and CDR2 FQGNSA. The CDR3 is CASSHIAGVGNEQFF. The CDR3 nucleotides read TGTGCCAGCAGTCATATAGCGGGGGTGGGGAATGAGCAGTTCTTC. Together with reference TRBV7-2 and TRBJ2-1, the CDR3 gives the full variable domain: GAGVSQSPSNKVTEKGKDVELRCDPISGHTALYWYRQSLGQGLEFLIYFQGNSAPDKSGLPSDRFSAERTGGSVSTLTIQRTQQEDSAVYLCASSHIAGVGNEQFFGPGTRLTVL.

The rearrangement links TRBV3-1 (or the pseudogene TRBV3-2) to TRBJ2-3; the D gene is possibly TRBD1 (6 bases). The CDR3 is 16 residues long. The germline V gene has CDR1 LGHDT and CDR2 YNNKEL (reference sequence). V lost 1 base to trimming and J lost 3 bases, with 14 bases between them. As DNA, the CDR3 is TGTGCCAGCAGCCAAGGGTCAGGGGCAAAGACAGATACGCAGTATTTT. Encoded protein: CASSQGSGAKTDTQYF.

CDR3 sequence (DNA): TGTGCCACTTCAGGAGTGGGGGCAAAGACCCAGTACTTC. Translated: CATSGVGAKTQYF. This chain joins TRBV27 and TRBJ2-5, with D perhaps TRBD1 (6 bases). CDR1 and CDR2 from the germline V gene are MNHEY and SMNVEV (reference sequence). Trimming left V 10 bases short and J 6 bases short, with 18 bases between. CDR3 length equals 13 residues.

This clone was observed once. The chain carries TRBV19 and TRBJ2-3; maybe TRBD2 (6 bases). This CDR3 comprises 13 residues. Trimming left V 8 bases short and J 2 bases short, with 11 bases between. Germline loops: CDR1 LNHDA, CDR2 SQIVND (reference sequence). CDR3 bases: TGTGCCAGTTGGGACTCGGACACAGATACGCAGTATTTT. It yields the protein CASWDSDTDTQYF.

This CDR3 is CAISESLGDRKKTAYEQYF. The CDR3 DNA reads TGTGCCATCAGTGAGTCACTAGGGGACAGAAAAAAGACTGCCTACGAGCAGTACTTC. The chain couples TRBV10-3 to TRBJ2-7; 7 bases agree with TRBD1. The CDR3 spans 19 residues. V shed 0 bases and J 2 bases; nucleotides not matched to a gene: 16. Germline V gene lookup returns CDR1 ENHRY and CDR2 SYGVKD.

The rearrangement uses TRBV10-1 and TRBJ2-3; TRBD2 agrees at 12 bases. This CDR3 comprises 19 residues. V was clipped by 3 bases and J by 6 bases; unmatched bases: 16. The germline V gene has CDR1 WNHNN and CDR2 SYGVQD (reference sequence). The CDR3 nucleotides are TGCGCCAGCAGTGATCAAGCCCCTAGCGGGAGGGCGGGGGGTGATACGCAGTATTTT. Amino acids: CASSDQAPSGRAGGDTQYF.

J is TRBJ1-1 and V is TRBV6-5; possible D gene TRBD1, 5 bases. Germline V gene data show CDR1 as MNHEY and CDR2 as SVGAGI. The CDR3 covers 13 residues. V was cut by 6 bases and J by 5 bases, with 13 bases left in between. CDR3 residues: CASSRVRGTEAFF. As DNA, the CDR3 is TGTGCCAGCAGCCGGGTTCGGGGGACTGAAGCTTTCTTT.

The chain's CDR3 is CASSLVQGAQAGELFF. The CDR3 nucleotides read TGCGCCAGCAGCTTGGTCCAGGGGGCGCAGGCCGGGGAGCTGTTTTTT. The chain is built from TRBV5-1 and TRBJ2-2; TRBD1 aligns across 8 bases. The CDR3 totals 16 residues. The V gene's germline CDR1 is SGHRS and CDR2 YFSETQ. J gave up 6 bases and V 0 bases, and 7 bases lay outside the gene matches.

This clone was found a few times. CDR3 in DNA: TGCAGTGCTAGTCCTAGCGCAAACACCGGGGAGCTGTTTTTT. Translation gives CSASPSANTGELFF. The chain links TRBV20-1 to TRBJ2-2; tentatively, D is TRBD2 (6 bases). Deletions cut 3 bases from V and 2 bases from J, with 10 bases between. Germline loops: CDR1 DFQATT, CDR2 SNEGSKA (reference sequence). The CDR3 contains 14 residues.

The V call is TRBV19, the J call TRBJ1-2; the match to TRBD1 covers 10 bases. The germline CDR1 and CDR2 sequences are LNHDA and SQIVND (reference sequence). The ends lost 6 bases at V and 5 bases at J; junction bases unmatched: 12. This CDR3 comprises 16 residues. The CDR3 sequence: CASSPGTGATLYGYTF. As DNA, the CDR3 is TGTGCCAGTAGCCCCGGGACAGGGGCCACCCTTTATGGCTACACCTTC.

CDR3 protein: CASVSNSQGDTEAFF. CDR3 coding DNA: TGTGCCTCCGTATCCAACTCCCAAGGGGACACTGAAGCTTTCTTT. V is TRBV25-1 and J is TRBJ1-1, with a tentative D call TRBD1 (5 bases). Germline CDR1 and CDR2: MGHDK and SYGVNS. CDR3 length: 15 amino acids. V gave up 11 bases and J gave up 3 bases, with 22 bases separating them.